The 28 T cell receptor beta chains presented below share a single source sample, sequenced in a study of blood T cell repertoires in COVID-19. Here immunoSEQ multiplex PCR was the method, and the copy in TCRdb shows in-frame clones only, minus some. The repertoire consists of approximately 350,000 clones, with roughly nine tenths occurring once and the leading ten covering roughly 1.2%. Sample: peripheral blood. The receptors come from a man aged 40-50 years with acute or convalescent COVID-19.

This rearrangement joins TRBV7-9 to TRBJ2-4; tentative D call: TRBD1 (6 bases). There are 16 residues in the CDR3. V was cut by 3 bases and J by 4 bases, with 16 bases left in between. The germline gives CDR1 SEHNR, CDR2 FQNEAQ (reference sequence). This CDR3 is CASSLVQQGFKNIQYF. The CDR3 DNA reads TGTGCCAGCAGCTTGGTGCAACAGGGTTTTAAAAACATTCAGTACTTC.

The CDR3 nucleotides are TGTGCCAGCAGCCAAGGACTAGCGGGAGGAGCCGGGGAGCTGTTTTTT. Residues: CASSQGLAGGAGELFF. The chain combines TRBV4-2 with TRBJ2-2, with 13 bases identical to TRBD2. Germline loops: CDR1 LGHNA, CDR2 YNFKEQ. This CDR3 spans 16 amino acids. Trimming cost V 1 base and J 6 bases; bases outside gene matches: 2.

This sequence joins TRBV30 and TRBJ1-1; no clear D. Trimming took 5 bases from V and 4 from J, leaving 14 bases between them. Germline lookup yields CDR1 GTSNPN and CDR2 SVGIG (reference sequence). There are 13 residues in the CDR3. The DNA of the CDR3 is TGTGCCTGGTGGCGGGCCCGCGGCACTGAAGCTTTCTTT. Translation: CAWWRARGTEAFF. Based on the CDR3 plus reference TRBV30 and TRBJ1-1, the full variable domain is SQTIHQWPATLVQPVGSPLSLECTVEGTSNPNLYWYRQAAGRGLQLLFYSVGIGQISSEVPQNLSASRPQDRQFILSSKKLLLSDSGFYLCAWWRARGTEAFFGQGTRLTVV.

This clone was observed a single time. The chain links TRBV13 to TRBJ1-4; D is possibly TRBD1 (5 bases). V was trimmed by 0 bases and J by 3 bases, leaving 11 bases between them. Germline loops: CDR1 PRHDT, CDR2 FYEKMQ (reference sequence). The CDR3 totals 16 residues. The CDR3 region is CASSLGLRVANEKLFF. The CDR3 DNA is TGTGCCAGCAGCTTAGGCCTCAGGGTTGCTAATGAAAAACTGTTTTTT.

The chain is built from TRBV7-9 and TRBJ2-1; TRBD2 matches 11 bases. The CDR3 covers 13 residues. Germline V lookup: CDR1 SEHNR, CDR2 FQNEAQ (reference sequence). The J segment lost 9 bases and the V segment lost 2 bases, leaving 0 bases of the junction unmatched. The CDR3 loop is CASSLLAGGEQFF. The DNA for the CDR3 is TGTGCCAGCAGCTTACTAGCGGGAGGTGAGCAGTTCTTC.

This chain connects TRBV5-4 to TRBJ1-1, with D possibly matching TRBD1 (6 bases). The CDR3 is 12 residues long. V was shortened by 4 bases and J by 6 bases, with 10 bases between the two germline ends. Germline V gives CDR1 SGHNT, CDR2 YYREEE (reference sequence). As DNA, the CDR3 is TGTGCCAGCAGCGAGACAGGAGCTGAAGCTTTCTTT. As protein: CASSETGAEAFF.

The chain joins TRBV3-1 (or the pseudogene TRBV3-2) to TRBJ1-6; D gene ambiguous. CDR1 is LGHDT and CDR2 is YNNKEL in the germline V gene (reference sequence). V lost 1 base and J 8 bases, leaving 3 bases between the germline ends. The CDR3 has 12 amino acids. CDR3 protein: CASSQADSPLHF. The CDR3 DNA sequence: TGTGCCAGCAGCCAAGCCGATTCACCCCTCCACTTT.

The chain carries TRBV27 and TRBJ1-2; the D gene is possibly TRBD1 (5 bases). This CDR3 has 17 amino acids. Between the trimmed V and J ends, which lost 6 bases and 8 bases, there was a span of 28 bases. The germline gives CDR1 MNHEY, CDR2 SMNVEV (reference sequence). The CDR3, as DNA: TGTGCCAGCAGGGGAGGCCCGGGCCCCATTCCGAAGGGGGGCTACACCTTC. This sequence encodes CASRGGPGPIPKGGYTF.

The chain employs TRBV4-3 and TRBJ2-7; 8 bases agree with TRBD2. CDR3 length equals 14 residues. Germline assignment: CDR1 LGHNA and CDR2 YSLEER. Trimming took 3 bases from V and 3 from J; bases not matched to a gene: 4. The CDR3 loop is CASSQSGGIYEQYF. The DNA of the CDR3 is TGCGCCAGCAGCCAGAGCGGGGGTATCTACGAGCAGTACTTC.

The rearrangement joins TRBV12-3 or TRBV12-4 to TRBJ1-2; 7 nucleotides agree with TRBD1. The CDR3 runs 13 residues. V was pared by 9 bases and J by 0 bases, with 4 bases of the junction left unmatched. CDR3 sequence: CASGDRSNYGYTF. As DNA, the CDR3 is TGTGCCAGTGGGGACAGATCTAACTATGGCTACACCTTC.

The V gene is TRBV6-1, the J gene TRBJ2-1; D uncertain. The CDR3 extends over 16 amino acids. Germline V gene sequence: CDR1 MNHNS, CDR2 SASEGT. The ends were cut back, 2 bases at V and 5 bases at J, with 16 bases in the middle. In DNA, the CDR3 is TGTGCCAGCAGTGAATATCCGCTGAGTTCACACAATGAGCAGTTCTTC. This sequence encodes CASSEYPLSSHNEQFF.

V gene TRBV7-9 combines with J gene TRBJ1-1, with a weak D call TRBD1 (5 bases). V gave up 0 bases and J gave up 7 bases, with 9 bases separating them. Germline values: CDR1 SEHNR, CDR2 FQNEAQ (reference sequence). CDR3 length: 13 residues. CDR3 sequence: CASSLAGGNEAFF. The DNA for the CDR3 is TGTGCCAGCAGCTTAGCCGGGGGGAATGAAGCTTTCTTT.

This clone came up once. The genes are TRBV3-1 (or the pseudogene TRBV3-2) and TRBJ2-7, with 7 bases aligning to TRBD2. The CDR3 runs to 15 residues. V was pared by 3 bases and J by 0 bases, with 5 bases of the junction left unmatched. In germline, CDR1 is LGHDT, CDR2 YNNKEL (reference sequence). The CDR3 nucleotides are TGTGCCAGCAGCCAGGCCCTAGCGGTCTCCTACGAGCAGTACTTC. Its protein is CASSQALAVSYEQYF.

The CDR3 DNA follows: TGTGCCAGCACCCGGTCGGGGGGCTTAGTCGATGAGCAGTTCTTC. Amino acids: CASTRSGGLVDEQFF. V usage is TRBV11-2 and J usage is TRBJ2-1; TRBD2 might be the D (7 bases). Trimming shortened V by 7 bases and J by 8 bases, and 21 bases separated the two germline ends. This CDR3 contains 15 residues. CDR1 and CDR2 from the germline V gene are SGHAT and FQNNGV.

This sequence joins TRBV5-1 and TRBJ2-7; 10 bases are a match to TRBD1. This CDR3 is 15 amino acids long. V trimming: 7 bases; J trimming: 6 bases; junction bases outside the gene matches: 13. The germline V gene encodes CDR1 SGHRS and CDR2 YFSETQ. The CDR3 region is CASCDPGTGAREQYF. In nucleotides, the CDR3 is TGCGCCAGCTGCGACCCCGGGACAGGGGCTCGCGAGCAGTACTTC. The full variable domain, its missing parts supplied by reference TRBV5-1 and TRBJ2-7, is KAGVTQTPRYLIKTRGQQVTLSCSPISGHRSVSWYQQTPGQGLQFLFEYFSETQRNKGNFPGRFSGRQFSNSRSEMNVSTLELGDSALYLCASCDPGTGAREQYFGPGTRLTVT.

V and J are TRBV11-1 and TRBJ2-2, with TRBD1 matching over 10 bases. This CDR3 is built from 15 residues. The V gene end was trimmed by 8 bases and the J gene end by 5 bases; junction bases not matched to a gene: 8. Germline V gives CDR1 SGHAT, CDR2 FQDESV (reference sequence). The CDR3 bases are TGTGCCAGCGGAAATGACAGGGGGCGTACCGGGGAGCTGTTTTTT. Translating gives CASGNDRGRTGELFF.

Points on this clone: Other nucleotide sequences from this sample produce the same CDR3. The chain joins TRBV29-1 to TRBJ1-1; D perhaps matches TRBD1 (5 bases). V lost 4 bases, J lost 2 bases, and 8 bases lay in between. The CDR3 spans 12 residues. The germline gives CDR1 SQVTM, CDR2 ANQGSEA. The CDR3 protein is CSVGTLNTEAFF. The CDR3 region has the DNA TGCAGCGTTGGGACACTCAACACTGAAGCTTTCTTT.

The V gene is TRBV13, the J gene TRBJ1-4; a weak D match, TRBD1 (6 bases). The germline V gene encodes CDR1 PRHDT and CDR2 FYEKMQ (reference sequence). V lost 5 bases, J lost 13 bases, and 14 bases lay in between. The CDR3 is made up of 12 amino acids. CDR3 region: CASSHRDGVLFF. The CDR3 DNA sequence: TGTGCCAGCAGCCACAGGGACGGGGTACTGTTTTTT.

The chain links TRBV30 to TRBJ1-1; a weak D match, TRBD1 (5 bases). This CDR3 is 13 amino acids long. CDR1 and CDR2 (germline): GTSNPN, SVGIG (reference sequence). V lost 5 bases to trimming and J lost 0 bases, with 10 bases between them. The CDR3 nucleotides are TGTGCCTGGCGGGGGGTATTGAACACTGAAGCTTTCTTT. This gives the protein CAWRGVLNTEAFF.

The V and J genes are TRBV19 and TRBJ1-1; 12 bases are shared with TRBD1. The CDR3 has 16 amino acids. Trimming cost V 4 bases and J 3 bases; bases outside gene matches: 6. Germline V CDR1 and CDR2: LNHDA, SQIVND (reference sequence). Here the CDR3 DNA reads TGTGCCAGTAGTACGGGGACAGGGGGCTTGGACACTGAAGCTTTCTTT. Amino acids: CASSTGTGGLDTEAFF.

The J gene is TRBJ1-2, the V gene TRBV7-8, with 8 nucleotides matching TRBD1. This CDR3 is built from 15 residues. The J segment lost 3 bases and the V segment lost 0 bases, leaving 3 bases of the junction unmatched. Germline V gives CDR1 SGHVS, CDR2 FQNEAQ. CDR3 nucleotide sequence: TGTGCCAGCAGCTTAGCGCGGACAGGGTACTATGGCTACACCTTC. Protein product: CASSLARTGYYGYTF.

The rearrangement joins TRBV10-3 to TRBJ2-1, with 10 bases fitting TRBD2. Germline CDR1 is ENHRY and CDR2 is SYGVKD. The junction had 4 bases not matched to a gene; V was cut back by 6 bases and J by 8 bases. This CDR3 has 13 residues. CDR3 sequence reads: CAISLAGDDEQFF. CDR3 bases: TGTGCCATCAGCCTAGCGGGGGATGATGAGCAGTTCTTC.

The chain uses TRBV19 and TRBJ2-2; no clear D gene. Germline CDR1 reads LNHDA; CDR2 reads SQIVND (reference sequence). V was clipped by 6 bases and J by 0 bases, with 20 bases between them. This CDR3 spans 18 amino acids. This CDR3 reads CASSSRDRRRSNTGELFF. DNA for the CDR3: TGTGCCAGTAGCTCCCGTGACCGACGGAGATCGAACACCGGGGAGCTGTTTTTT.

The chain employs TRBV4-1 and TRBJ2-6; 8 nucleotides match TRBD1. V gave up 1 base and J gave up 4 bases; unmatched junction bases: 3. This CDR3 comprises 16 residues. Germline CDR1 and CDR2: MGHRA and YSYEKL. DNA of the CDR3: TGCGCCAGCAGCCAAGGACAGGGGACGGGGGCCAACGTCCTGACTTTC. Protein: CASSQGQGTGANVLTF.

As to this clone: At one of its ends the junction is not consistent with the germline gene, which may arise from a read error. This chain uses TRBV19 with TRBJ1-1, with 7 bases lining up with TRBD1. CDR1 and CDR2 from the germline V gene are LNHDA and SQIVND (reference sequence). The CDR3 runs to 12 residues. CDR3 coding DNA: TGTGCCAATAGTTTCGACAGGGCTGAAGCTTTCTTT. The encoded protein is CANSFDRAEAFF. Full variable domain (missing parts from reference TRBV19 and TRBJ1-1): DGGITQSPKYLFRKEGQNVTLSCEQNLNHDAMYWYRQDPGQGLRLIYYSQIVNDFQKGDIAEGYSVSREKKESFPLTVTSAQKNPTAFYLCANSFDRAEAFFGQGTRLTVV.

This clone was seen only once. This chain connects TRBV6-2 or TRBV6-3 to TRBJ1-1; D possibly corresponds to TRBD1 (5 bases). Germline values: CDR1 MNHEY, CDR2 SVGEGT. With 5 bases removed from V and 8 bases from J, the gap between germline ends came to 12 bases. The CDR3 runs to 12 residues. The CDR3 DNA reads TGTGCCAGCAGTCAGTCAGGGTTAGAAGCTTTCTTT. Translated, it gives CASSQSGLEAFF.

Here the CDR3 reads CASSPGGPETQYF. CDR3 DNA: TGTGCCAGCAGTCCAGGGGGCCCGGAGACCCAGTACTTC. The rearrangement links TRBV6-2 or TRBV6-3 to TRBJ2-5, with 8 positions matching TRBD1. The CDR3 extends over 13 amino acids. Looked up from germline, CDR1 is MNHEY and CDR2 is SVGEGT. V lost 5 bases, J lost 5 bases, and 4 bases stayed unmatched.

This clone was seen a single time. CDR3 coding DNA: TGTGCCAGCAGCGTAGAGCCCCTAGCGAGCGAGCAGTACTTC. It codes for CASSVEPLASEQYF. V gene TRBV9 combines with J gene TRBJ2-7; D may be TRBD2 (6 bases). Trimming took 0 bases from V and 6 from J, leaving 13 bases between them. The length of the CDR3 is 14 residues. Germline V CDR1 and CDR2: SGDLS, YYNGEE.